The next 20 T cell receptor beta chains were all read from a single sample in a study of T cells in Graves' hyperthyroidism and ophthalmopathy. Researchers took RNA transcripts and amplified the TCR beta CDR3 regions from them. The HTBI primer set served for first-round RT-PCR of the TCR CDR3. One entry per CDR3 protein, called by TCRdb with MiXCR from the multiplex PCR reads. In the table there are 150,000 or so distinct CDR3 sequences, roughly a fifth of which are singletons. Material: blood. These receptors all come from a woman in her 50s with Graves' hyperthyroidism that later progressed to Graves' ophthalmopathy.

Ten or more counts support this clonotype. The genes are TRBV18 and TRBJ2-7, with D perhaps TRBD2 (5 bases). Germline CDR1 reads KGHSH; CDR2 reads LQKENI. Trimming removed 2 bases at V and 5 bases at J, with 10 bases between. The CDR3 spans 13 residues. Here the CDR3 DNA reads TGTGCCAGCTCACCAACTGCGGGTCACGAGCAGTACTTC. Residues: CASSPTAGHEQYF.

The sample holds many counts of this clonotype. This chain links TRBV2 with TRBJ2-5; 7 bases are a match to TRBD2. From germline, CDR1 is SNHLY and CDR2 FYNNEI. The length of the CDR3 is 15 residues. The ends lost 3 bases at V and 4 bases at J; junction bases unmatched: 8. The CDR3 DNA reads TGTGCCAGCAGTGAGGGGTGGTTAGCGGGAGAGACCCAGTACTTC. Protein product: CASSEGWLAGETQYF.

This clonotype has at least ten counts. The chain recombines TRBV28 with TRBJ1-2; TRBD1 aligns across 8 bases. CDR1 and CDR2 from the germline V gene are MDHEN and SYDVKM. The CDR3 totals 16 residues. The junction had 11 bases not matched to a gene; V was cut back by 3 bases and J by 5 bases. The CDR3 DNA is TGTGCCAGCAGTTTTGCCGGACAGGGAGGTTCTTATGGCTACACCTTC. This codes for CASSFAGQGGSYGYTF.

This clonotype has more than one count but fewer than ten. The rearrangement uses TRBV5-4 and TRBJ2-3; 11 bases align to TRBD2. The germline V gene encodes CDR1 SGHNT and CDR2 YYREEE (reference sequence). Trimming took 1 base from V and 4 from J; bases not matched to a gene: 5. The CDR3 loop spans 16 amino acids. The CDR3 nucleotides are TGTGCCAGCAGCTTGCTCACTAGCGGGAGCGCAGATACGCAGTATTTT. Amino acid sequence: CASSLLTSGSADTQYF.

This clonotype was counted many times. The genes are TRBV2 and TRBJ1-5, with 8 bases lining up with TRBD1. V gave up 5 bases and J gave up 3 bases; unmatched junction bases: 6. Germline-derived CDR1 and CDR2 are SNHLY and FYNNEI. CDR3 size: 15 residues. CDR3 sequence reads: CASSKMDRDNQPQHF. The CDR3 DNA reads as TGTGCCAGCAGTAAAATGGACAGGGACAATCAGCCCCAGCATTTT. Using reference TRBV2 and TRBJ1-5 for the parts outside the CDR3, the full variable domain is EPEVTQTPSHQVTQMGQEVILRCVPISNHLYFYWYRQILGQKVEFLVSFYNNEISEKSEIFDDQFSVERPDGSNFTLKIRSTKLEDSAMYFCASSKMDRDNQPQHFGDGTRLSIL.

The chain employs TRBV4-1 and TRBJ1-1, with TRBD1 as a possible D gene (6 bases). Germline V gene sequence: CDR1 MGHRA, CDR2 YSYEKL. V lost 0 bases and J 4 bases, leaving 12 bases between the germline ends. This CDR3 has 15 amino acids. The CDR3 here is CASSQEWGAVTEAFF. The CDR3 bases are TGCGCCAGCAGCCAAGAATGGGGGGCGGTCACTGAAGCTTTCTTT.

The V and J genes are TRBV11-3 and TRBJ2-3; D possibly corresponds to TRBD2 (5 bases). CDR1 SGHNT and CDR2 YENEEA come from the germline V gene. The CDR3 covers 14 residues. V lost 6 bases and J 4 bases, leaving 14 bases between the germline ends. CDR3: CASRERPEADTQYF. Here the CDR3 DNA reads TGTGCCAGCAGGGAAAGACCGGAGGCAGATACGCAGTATTTT.

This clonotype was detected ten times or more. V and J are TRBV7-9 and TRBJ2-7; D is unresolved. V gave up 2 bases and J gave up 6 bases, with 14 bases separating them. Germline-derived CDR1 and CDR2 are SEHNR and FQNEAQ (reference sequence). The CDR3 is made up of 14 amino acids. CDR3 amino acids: CASSLPGYGSEQYF. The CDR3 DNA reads TGTGCCAGCAGCTTACCGGGTTACGGTTCCGAGCAGTACTTC.

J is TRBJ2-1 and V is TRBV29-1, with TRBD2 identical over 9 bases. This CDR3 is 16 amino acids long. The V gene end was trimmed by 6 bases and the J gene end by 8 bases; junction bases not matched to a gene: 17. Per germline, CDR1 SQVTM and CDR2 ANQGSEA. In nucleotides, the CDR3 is TGCAGCGTGCACACCGGGGGTAGCGGGAGTGCCGATGAGCAGTTCTTC. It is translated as CSVHTGGSGSADEQFF.

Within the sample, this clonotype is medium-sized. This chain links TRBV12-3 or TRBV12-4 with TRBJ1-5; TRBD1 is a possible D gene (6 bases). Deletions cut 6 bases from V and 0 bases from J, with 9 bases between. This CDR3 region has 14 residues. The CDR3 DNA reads TGTGCCAGCAGCCGGGACAATAGCAATCAGCCCCAGCATTTT. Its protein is CASSRDNSNQPQHF.

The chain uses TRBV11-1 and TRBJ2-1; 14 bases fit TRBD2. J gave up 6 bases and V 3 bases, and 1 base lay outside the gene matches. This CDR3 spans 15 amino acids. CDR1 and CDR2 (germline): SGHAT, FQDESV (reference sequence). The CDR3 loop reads CASSFGTSGSNEQFF. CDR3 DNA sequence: TGTGCCAGCAGCTTCGGGACTAGCGGGAGCAATGAGCAGTTCTTC.

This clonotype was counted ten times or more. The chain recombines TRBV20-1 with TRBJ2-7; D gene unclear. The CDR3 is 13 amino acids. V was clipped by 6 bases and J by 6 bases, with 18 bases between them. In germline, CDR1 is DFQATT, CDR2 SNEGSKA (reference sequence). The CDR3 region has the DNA TGCAGTGCCGAGACCGAGAACCTCCCCGAGCAGTACTTC. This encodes CSAETENLPEQYF.

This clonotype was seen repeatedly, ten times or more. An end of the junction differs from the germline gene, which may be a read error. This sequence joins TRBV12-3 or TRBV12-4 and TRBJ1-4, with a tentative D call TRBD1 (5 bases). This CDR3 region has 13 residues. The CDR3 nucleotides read TGTGCCAGCAGTATAGCCGGGACGGAGAAACTGTTTTTT. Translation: CASSIAGTEKLFF.

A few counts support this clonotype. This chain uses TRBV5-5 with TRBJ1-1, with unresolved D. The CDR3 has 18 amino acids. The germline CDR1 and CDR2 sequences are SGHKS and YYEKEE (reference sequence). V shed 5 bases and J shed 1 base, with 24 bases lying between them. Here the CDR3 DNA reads TGTGCCAGCAGGCATCACAGTACTCCAAACATAAAGAACACTGAAGCTTTCTTT. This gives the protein CASRHHSTPNIKNTEAFF.

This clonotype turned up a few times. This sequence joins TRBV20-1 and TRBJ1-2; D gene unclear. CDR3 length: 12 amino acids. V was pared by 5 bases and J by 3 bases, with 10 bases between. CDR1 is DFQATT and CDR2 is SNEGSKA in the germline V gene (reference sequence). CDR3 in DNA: TGCAGTGCTGAGAGGGTCGACTATGGCTACACCTTC. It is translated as CSAERVDYGYTF.

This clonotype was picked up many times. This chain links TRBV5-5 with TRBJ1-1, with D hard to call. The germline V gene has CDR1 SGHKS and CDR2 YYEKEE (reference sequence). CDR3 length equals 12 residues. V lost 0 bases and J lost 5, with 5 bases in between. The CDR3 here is CASSLVGTEAFF. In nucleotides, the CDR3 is TGTGCCAGCAGCTTGGTGGGTACTGAAGCTTTCTTT.

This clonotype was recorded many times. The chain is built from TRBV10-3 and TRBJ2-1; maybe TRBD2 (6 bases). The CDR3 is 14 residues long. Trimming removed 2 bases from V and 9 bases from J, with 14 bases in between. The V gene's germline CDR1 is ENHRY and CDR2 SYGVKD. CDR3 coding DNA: TGTGCCATCAGTGAGAGTAGGACTACCCCTGAGCAGTTCTTC. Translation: CAISESRTTPEQFF.

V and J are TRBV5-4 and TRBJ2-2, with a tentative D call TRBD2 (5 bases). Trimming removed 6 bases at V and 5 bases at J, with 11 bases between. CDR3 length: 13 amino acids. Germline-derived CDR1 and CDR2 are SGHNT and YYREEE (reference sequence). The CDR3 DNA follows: TGTGCCAGCAAACCTCGGGAAACCGGGGAGCTGTTTTTT. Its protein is CASKPRETGELFF.

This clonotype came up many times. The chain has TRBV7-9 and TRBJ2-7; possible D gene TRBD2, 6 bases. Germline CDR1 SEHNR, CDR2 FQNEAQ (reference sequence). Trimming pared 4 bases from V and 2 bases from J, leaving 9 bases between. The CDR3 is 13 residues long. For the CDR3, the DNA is TGTGCCAGCAGCTCTAGCGTCCCCTACGAGCAGTACTTC. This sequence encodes CASSSSVPYEQYF.

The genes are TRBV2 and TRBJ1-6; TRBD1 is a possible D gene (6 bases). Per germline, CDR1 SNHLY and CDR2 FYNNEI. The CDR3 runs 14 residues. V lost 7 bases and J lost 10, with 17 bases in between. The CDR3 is CASIQDSPTSPLHF. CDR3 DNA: TGTGCCAGCATTCAGGACAGCCCGACCTCACCCCTCCACTTT.